The rows below give T cell receptor beta chains drawn from one sample of a study of cytomegalovirus exposure and HLA in healthy donors. Generated by immunoSEQ multiplex PCR, the TCRdb table keeps only in-frame clones and is missing some. The table records 70,000 to 85,000 clones, roughly 70% of them present only once. Sequenced material: PBMCs. The receptors shown here come from a man in his forties or fifties in good health and CMV-seropositive. The CDR3 runs from the conserved cysteine through the conserved F or W. The order of the fields is D gene, clone size, V gene, J gene, CDR3 protein, CDR3 DNA. D genes are given only for firm matches. Size is omitted from some rows. Given values are once, few, many or a class for expanded clones.

TRBD1,few,TRBV7-2,TRBJ1-2,CASSPDRDYGYTF,TGTGCCAGCAGCCCGGACAGGGACTATGGCTACACCTTC
TRBD2,few,TRBV27,TRBJ2-2,CASSLSLGGAGREDTGELFF,TGTGCCAGCAGTTTATCGTTAGGAGGGGCTGGGCGGGAGGACACCGGGGAGCTGTTTTTT
TRBD1,.,TRBV28,TRBJ1-2,CASSPTGGNYGYTF,TGTGCCAGCAGTCCAACAGGGGGCAACTATGGCTACACCTTC
TRBD1,.,TRBV11-2,TRBJ2-1,CASSRDRGTYNEQFF,TGTGCCAGCAGCAGGGACAGGGGAACCTACAATGAGCAGTTCTTC
.,.,TRBV7-7,TRBJ2-1,CASSALVSYNEQFF,TGTGCCAGCAGCGCGCTGGTTTCCTACAATGAGCAGTTCTTC
TRBD1,.,TRBV11-3,TRBJ2-5,CASSFGARDRASHF,TGTGCCAGCAGCTTTGGGGCCCGGGACAGGGCATCCCACTTC
.,once,TRBV18,TRBJ1-1,CASSPFLNTEAFF,TGTGCCAGCTCACCCTTCTTGAACACTGAAGCTTTCTTT
.,few,TRBV28,TRBJ2-2,CASSSGTHTGELFF,TGTGCCAGCAGTTCTGGCACCCACACCGGGGAGCTGTTTTTT
TRBD1,.,TRBV4-2,TRBJ2-5,CASSLLTGEETQYF,TGTGCCAGCAGCCTACTGACAGGGGAAGAGACCCAGTACTTC
.,few,TRBV5-4,TRBJ1-1,CASRQDSLNTEAFF,TGTGCCAGCAGACAGGACAGTTTGAACACTGAAGCTTTCTTT
.,.,TRBV29-1,TRBJ2-5,CSVFRGQETQYF,TGCAGCGTTTTCAGGGGCCAAGAGACCCAGTACTTC
TRBD1,.,TRBV5-6,TRBJ2-5,CASSSGTGRTETQYF,TGTGCCAGCAGCTCCGGGACAGGGCGAACAGAGACCCAGTACTTC
TRBD1,.,TRBV9,TRBJ2-1,CASSDAGQGNNEQFF,TGTGCCAGCAGCGATGCAGGACAGGGGAACAATGAGCAGTTCTTC
TRBD1,once,TRBV27,TRBJ2-5,CASSRDSQETQYF,TGTGCCAGCAGTCGGGACAGCCAAGAGACCCAGTACTTC
TRBD1,.,TRBV6-1,TRBJ1-1,CASSDLSRGGTGGLNEAFF,TGTGCCAGCAGTGACCTCTCCAGGGGCGGGACAGGGGGCCTTAATGAAGCTTTCTTT
TRBD1,.,TRBV6-1,TRBJ2-5,CASSERQGPYTQYF,TGTGCCAGCAGTGAGAGACAGGGACCCTATACCCAGTACTTC
.,.,TRBV9,TRBJ2-5,CASSVSSAETQYF,TGTGCCAGCAGCGTGTCTAGCGCGGAGACCCAGTACTTC
.,.,TRBV7-9,TRBJ2-7,CVDNPHGKTYEQYF,TGTGTCGACAACCCCCATGGCAAAACCTACGAGCAGTACTTC
TRBD2,.,TRBV7-9,TRBJ2-2,CASSGGGSLNTGELFF,TGTGCCAGCAGCGGCGGGGGGAGTTTGAACACCGGGGAGCTGTTTTTT
TRBD2,.,TRBV5-6,TRBJ2-7,CASRGLAGAKEYF,TGTGCCAGCAGGGGACTAGCGGGAGCCAAGGAGTACTTC
.,few,TRBV6-6,TRBJ2-1,CASSYRTGYNEQFF,TGTGCCAGCAGTTATAGAACAGGATACAATGAGCAGTTCTTC
TRBD1,.,TRBV5-4,TRBJ1-1,CASSATGAMNTEAFF,TGTGCCAGCAGCGCCACAGGGGCCATGAACACTGAAGCTTTCTTT
.,few,TRBV5-5,TRBJ2-7,CASSNRDGYEQYF,TGTGCCAGCAGCAACAGGGACGGGTACGAGCAGTACTTC
.,.,TRBV21-1,TRBJ1-6,CASSTVDRGADIDNSPLHF,TGTGCCAGCAGCACCGTCGACAGGGGGGCTGATATTGATAATTCACCCCTCCACTTT
TRBD1,few,TRBV27,TRBJ2-3,CASRRTGRDTQYF,TGTGCCAGCAGGAGGACAGGGCGAGATACGCAGTATTTT
.,few,TRBV2,TRBJ2-7,CASSVSGMGRNEQYF,TGTGCCAGCAGTGTGTCGGGGATGGGGAGGAACGAGCAGTACTTC
.,few,TRBV10-3,TRBJ1-1,CAISVEGNTEAFF,TGTGCCATCAGTGTTGAGGGCAACACTGAAGCTTTCTTT
.,few,TRBV7-8,TRBJ1-1,CASSLPGAAREAFF,TGTGCCAGCAGCCTCCCTGGAGCAGCTCGCGAAGCTTTCTTT
.,.,TRBV6-5,TRBJ1-3,CASSPGGGIGNTIYF,TGTGCCAGCAGCCCGGGGGGGGGCATCGGAAACACCATATATTTT
TRBD1,.,TRBV7-8,TRBJ1-4,CASSFSQPTGGNEKLFF,TGTGCCAGCAGCTTCTCACAACCGACAGGGGGGAATGAAAAACTGTTTTTT
.,once,TRBV27,TRBJ2-7,CASSPSGDTLSEQYF,TGTGCCAGCAGCCCCTCCGGGGACACCTTATCCGAGCAGTACTTC
.,.,TRBV9,TRBJ2-1,CASSVEVWGGQSYNEQFF,TGTGCCAGCAGCGTAGAGGTTTGGGGGGGGCAATCCTACAATGAGCAGTTCTTC
.,.,TRBV7-9,TRBJ2-7,CSSSLDPEDEQYF,TGTTCCAGCAGCTTAGACCCAGAGGACGAGCAGTACTTC
TRBD1,.,TRBV6-5,TRBJ1-5,CASSRDSNQPQHF,TGTGCCAGCAGTCGGGACAGTAATCAGCCCCAGCATTTT
TRBD2,.,TRBV7-9,TRBJ2-3,CASSWTSSYTDTQYF,TGTGCCAGCAGCTGGACTAGCAGTTACACAGATACGCAGTATTTT
TRBD1,.,TRBV11-2,TRBJ2-7,CASSFKGPGTEDEQYF,TGTGCCAGCAGCTTCAAGGGCCCCGGGACAGAAGACGAGCAGTACTTC
.,.,TRBV14,TRBJ2-2,CASSQVARGLNTGELFF,TGTGCCAGCAGCCAAGTGGCGCGGGGGCTAAACACCGGGGAGCTGTTTTTT
TRBD1,.,TRBV27,TRBJ1-6,CASSPQGAPLHF,TGTGCCAGCAGTCCTCAGGGGGCACCCCTCCACTTT
TRBD1,.,TRBV5-4,TRBJ1-2,CASSLTGGGGYTF,TGTGCCAGCAGCTTAACAGGGGGCGGGGGCTACACCTTC
.,.,TRBV28,TRBJ1-2,CASTRGDYGYTF,TGTGCCAGCACCAGGGGTGACTATGGCTACACCTTC
.,.,TRBV28,TRBJ1-5,CASSLRRGGQPQHF,TGTGCCAGCAGTTTAAGAAGGGGGGGTCAGCCCCAGCATTTT
.,.,TRBV10-3,TRBJ2-7,CAINGDRHEQYF,TGTGCCATCAACGGGGATAGGCACGAGCAGTACTTC
TRBD1,few,TRBV30,TRBJ2-6,CAWSWTGQSGANVLTF,TGTGCCTGGAGTTGGACAGGACAGTCTGGGGCCAACGTCCTGACTTTC
.,.,TRBV6-5,TRBJ2-3,CASTGGSSPDTQYF,TGTGCCAGCACCGGAGGCTCCTCCCCGGATACGCAGTATTTT
.,few,TRBV7-2,TRBJ2-4,CASSLAGHIQYF,TGTGCCAGCAGCTTAGCCGGACATATACAGTACTTC
.,few,TRBV6-5,TRBJ1-1,CASNLGGKNTEAFF,TGTGCCAGCAATCTGGGGGGAAAGAACACTGAAGCTTTCTTT
TRBD1,.,TRBV7-2,TRBJ1-3,CASSLDRVGNTIYF,TGTGCCAGCAGCTTGGACAGGGTTGGAAACACCATATATTTT
TRBD2,.,TRBV28,TRBJ2-2,CASTPGLAGGGTGELFF,TGTGCCAGCACCCCCGGACTAGCGGGAGGAGGGACCGGGGAGCTGTTTTTT
.,.,TRBV7-3,TRBJ2-2,CASSYGTLAGELFF,TGTGCCAGCAGCTACGGGACTCTCGCCGGGGAGCTGTTTTTT
.,.,TRBV7-2,TRBJ2-7,CASSPIQGYYEQYF,TGTGCCAGCAGCCCAATACAGGGTTACTACGAGCAGTACTTC
TRBD1,once,TRBV27,TRBJ2-7,CASGMGQGSGKQYF,TGTGCCAGCGGTATGGGACAGGGTTCTGGGAAGCAGTACTTC
.,.,TRBV30,TRBJ1-1,CAWSVSRVLSGTEAFF,TGTGCCTGGAGTGTGTCCAGGGTCCTTTCGGGCACTGAAGCTTTCTTT
TRBD1,few,TRBV5-1,TRBJ2-6,CASSTQTGAGANVLTF,TGCGCCAGCAGCACCCAGACAGGGGCTGGGGCCAACGTCCTGACTTTC
.,.,TRBV5-4,TRBJ2-2,CASSEVTGELFF,TGTGCCAGCAGCGAGGTCACCGGGGAGCTGTTTTTT
TRBD1,.,TRBV6-5,TRBJ1-2,CASRFGQGDYGYTF,TGTGCCAGCAGATTCGGACAGGGGGACTATGGCTACACCTTC